The clone carrying this TCR beta chain has only a few counts. This sample was included in a study of T-cell reconstitution after alpha-beta-depleted transplantation in children. Unique molecular identifiers were used to barcode this TCRbeta library. TCRdb reprocessed the PCR reads with MiXCR, giving one entry per CDR3 protein. The sample includes approximately 520,000 distinct CDR3 sequences, roughly 10% seen only once; the top ten take about 15%. This CDR3 has 16 residues. Germline CDR1 is DFQATT and CDR2 is SNEGSKA (reference sequence). V lost 0 bases to trimming and J lost 9 bases; unmatched junction nucleotides: 7.

The sequencing here drew on PBMCs, mostly from graft donor cells, taken 180 days after TCRalphabeta/CD19-depleted stem cell transplant. The sequence derives from a female patient between 2 and 15 years old who had a stem cell transplant for aplastic anemia, so the T cells may come from the graft donor. The V and J genes are TRBV20-1 and TRBJ2-1; 14 bases are shared with TRBD2. CDR3 sequence: CSARDPTSGRAGEQFF. In DNA form, the CDR3 reads TGCAGTGCTAGAGACCCGACTAGCGGGAGGGCCGGTGAGCAGTTCTTC.